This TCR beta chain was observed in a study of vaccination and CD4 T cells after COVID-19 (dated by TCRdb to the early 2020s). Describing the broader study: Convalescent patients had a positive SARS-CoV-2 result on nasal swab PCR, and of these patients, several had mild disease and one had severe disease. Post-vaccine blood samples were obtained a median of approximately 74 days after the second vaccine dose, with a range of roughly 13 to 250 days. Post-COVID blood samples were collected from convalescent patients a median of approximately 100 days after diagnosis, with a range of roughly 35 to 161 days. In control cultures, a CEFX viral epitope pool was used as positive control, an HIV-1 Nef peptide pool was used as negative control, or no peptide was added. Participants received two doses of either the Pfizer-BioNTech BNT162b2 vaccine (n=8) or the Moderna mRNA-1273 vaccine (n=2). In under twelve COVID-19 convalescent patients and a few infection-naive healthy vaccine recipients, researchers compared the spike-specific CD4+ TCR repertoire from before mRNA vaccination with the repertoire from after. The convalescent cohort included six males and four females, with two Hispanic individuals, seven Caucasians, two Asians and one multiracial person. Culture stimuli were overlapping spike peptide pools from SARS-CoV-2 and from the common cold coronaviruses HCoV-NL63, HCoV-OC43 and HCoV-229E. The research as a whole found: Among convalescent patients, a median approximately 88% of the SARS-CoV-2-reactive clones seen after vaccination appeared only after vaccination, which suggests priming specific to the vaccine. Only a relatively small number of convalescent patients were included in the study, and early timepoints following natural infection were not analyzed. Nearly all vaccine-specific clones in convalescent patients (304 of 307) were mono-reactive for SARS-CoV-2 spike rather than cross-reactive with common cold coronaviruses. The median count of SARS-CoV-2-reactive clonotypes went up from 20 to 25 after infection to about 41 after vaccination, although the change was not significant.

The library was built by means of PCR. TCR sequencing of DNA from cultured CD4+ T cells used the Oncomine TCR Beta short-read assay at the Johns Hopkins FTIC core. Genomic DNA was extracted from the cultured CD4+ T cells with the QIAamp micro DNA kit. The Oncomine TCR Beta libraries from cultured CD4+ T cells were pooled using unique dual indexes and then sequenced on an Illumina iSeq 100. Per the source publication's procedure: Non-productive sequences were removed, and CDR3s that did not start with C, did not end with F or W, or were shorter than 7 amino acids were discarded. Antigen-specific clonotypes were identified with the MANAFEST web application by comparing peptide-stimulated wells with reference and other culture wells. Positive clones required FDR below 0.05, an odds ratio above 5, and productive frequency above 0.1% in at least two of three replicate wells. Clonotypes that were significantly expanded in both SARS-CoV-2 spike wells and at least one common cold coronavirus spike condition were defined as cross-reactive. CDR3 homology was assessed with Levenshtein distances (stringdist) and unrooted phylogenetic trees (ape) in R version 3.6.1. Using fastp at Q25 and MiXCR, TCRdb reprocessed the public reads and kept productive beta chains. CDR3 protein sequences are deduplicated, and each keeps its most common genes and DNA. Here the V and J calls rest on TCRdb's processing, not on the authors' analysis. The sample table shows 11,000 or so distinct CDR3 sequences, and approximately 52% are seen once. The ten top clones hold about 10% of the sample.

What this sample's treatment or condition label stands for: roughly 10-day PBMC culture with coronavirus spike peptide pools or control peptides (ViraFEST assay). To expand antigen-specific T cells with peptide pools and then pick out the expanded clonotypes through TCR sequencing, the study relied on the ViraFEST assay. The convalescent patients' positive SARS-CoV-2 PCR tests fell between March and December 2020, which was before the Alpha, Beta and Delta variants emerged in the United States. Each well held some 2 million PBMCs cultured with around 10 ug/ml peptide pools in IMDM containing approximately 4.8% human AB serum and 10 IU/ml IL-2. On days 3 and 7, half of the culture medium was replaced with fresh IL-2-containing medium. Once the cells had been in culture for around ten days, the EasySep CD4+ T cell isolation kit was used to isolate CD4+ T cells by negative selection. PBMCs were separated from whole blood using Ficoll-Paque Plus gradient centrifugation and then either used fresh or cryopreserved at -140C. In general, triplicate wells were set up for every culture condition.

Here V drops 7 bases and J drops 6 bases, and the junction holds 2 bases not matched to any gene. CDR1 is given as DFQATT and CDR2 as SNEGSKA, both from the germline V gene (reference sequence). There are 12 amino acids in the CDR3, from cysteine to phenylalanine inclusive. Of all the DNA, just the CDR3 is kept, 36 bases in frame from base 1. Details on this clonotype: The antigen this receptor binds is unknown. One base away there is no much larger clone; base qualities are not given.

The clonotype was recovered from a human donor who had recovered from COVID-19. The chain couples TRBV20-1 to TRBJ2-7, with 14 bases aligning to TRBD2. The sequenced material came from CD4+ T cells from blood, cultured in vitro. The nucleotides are TGCAGTGGACTAGCGGGAGGGCCCGAGCAGTACTTC. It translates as CSGLAGGPEQYF.